Listed below are T cell receptor beta chains from one sample, sequenced in a study of blood T cell repertoires in COVID-19. The repertoire was sequenced with immunoSEQ multiplex PCR; TCRdb's copy has only in-frame clones and lacks some. The sample lists about 120,000 clones, 82% seen once, with 16% in the top ten. The sample taken for sequencing was peripheral blood. The source is an older woman with acute or convalescent COVID-19. Both conserved end residues are part of each CDR3. D genes are given only for firm matches. For some rows the clone size is stated as once, few or many, or as a class when expanded; others skip it.

v_gene,abundance,d_gene,j_gene,CDR3aa,CDR3nt
TRBV28,-,-,TRBJ2-3,CASNKWGRTDTQYF,TGTGCCAGCAACAAATGGGGGCGGACAGATACGCAGTATTTT
TRBV28,-,TRBD1,TRBJ2-3,CASSSLKRQGNTDTQYF,TGTGCCAGCAGTTCCCTCAAAAGACAGGGAAACACAGATACGCAGTATTTT
TRBV11-2,once,-,TRBJ2-7,CASSLVWSAGATYEQYF,TGTGCCAGCAGCTTAGTATGGTCTGCAGGGGCCACCTACGAGCAGTACTTC
TRBV25-1,-,-,TRBJ2-7,CASSVDSSYEQYF,TGTGCCAGCAGTGTGGACTCCTCCTACGAGCAGTACTTC
TRBV28,-,-,TRBJ2-7,CASSFMGQIYEQYF,TGTGCCAGCAGTTTTATGGGACAAATCTACGAGCAGTACTTC
TRBV4-2,-,-,TRBJ2-5,CASSQRDQETQYF,TGTGCCAGCAGCCAGAGGGATCAAGAGACCCAGTACTTC
TRBV19,-,-,TRBJ1-2,CASGDNRAYYGYTF,TGTGCCAGTGGGGATAACAGGGCATACTATGGCTACACCTTC
TRBV11-2,once,TRBD1,TRBJ1-1,CASSGGGKQAFF,TGTGCCAGCAGCGGAGGGGGCAAACAAGCTTTCTTT
TRBV3-1/TRBV3-2,-,-,TRBJ1-2,CASSPASTGYYGYTF,TGTGCCAGCAGCCCCGCGTCTACAGGTTATTATGGCTACACCTTC
TRBV7-9,once,-,TRBJ1-2,CASSPVEVGGYTF,TGTGCCAGCAGCCCAGTAGAGGTCGGTGGCTACACCTTC
TRBV20-1,-,-,TRBJ1-2,CSASSSLDSGDYGYTF,TGCAGTGCTAGTAGTTCCTTGGACAGTGGGGACTATGGCTACACCTTC
TRBV2,-,-,TRBJ1-3,CASSSVAGNIGNTIYF,TGTGCCAGCAGCTCCGTGGCAGGGAATATCGGAAACACCATATATTTT
TRBV7-3,once,TRBD2,TRBJ2-3,CASSLGLVSDTQYF,TGTGCCAGCAGCTTGGGACTAGTTTCAGATACGCAGTATTTT
TRBV13,-,TRBD1,TRBJ2-1,CASSPNVWTGPYNEQFF,TGTGCCAGCAGCCCCAACGTTTGGACAGGGCCCTACAATGAGCAGTTCTTC
TRBV7-7,-,-,TRBJ2-1,CARSRTANEQFF,TGTGCTAGGTCGAGGACAGCTAATGAGCAGTTCTTC
TRBV29-1,-,TRBD1,TRBJ1-2,CSVTQGSLGYTF,TGCAGCGTCACACAGGGGTCTCTTGGCTACACCTTC
TRBV20-1,-,-,TRBJ1-3,CSASAGQGNTIYF,TGCAGTGCTAGTGCCGGACAGGGAAACACCATATATTTT
TRBV11-2,once,TRBD1,TRBJ2-7,CASNFLGTGAYEQYF,TGTGCCAGCAACTTCCTCGGGACAGGGGCCTACGAGCAGTACTTC
TRBV7-2,many,-,TRBJ2-7,CASSFYRAYEQYF,TGTGCCAGCAGCTTTTACAGGGCGTACGAGCAGTACTTC
TRBV28,few,-,TRBJ1-1,CASIRETEAFF,TGTGCCAGCATTCGCGAGACTGAAGCTTTCTTT
TRBV6-5,-,-,TRBJ1-1,CASRPTTDIEAFF,TGTGCCAGCAGACCTACGACGGACATCGAAGCTTTCTTT
TRBV2,-,TRBD1,TRBJ1-5,CASRVGTGTVQPQHF,TGTGCCAGCAGAGTCGGGACAGGTACTGTCCAGCCCCAGCATTTT
TRBV12-3/TRBV12-4,-,-,TRBJ1-1,CASTIGGQKAFF,TGTGCCAGCACCATTGGGGGCCAAAAAGCTTTCTTT
TRBV28,few,TRBD1,TRBJ2-7,CASSLSGTGVYEQYF,TGTGCCAGCAGTTTGTCCGGGACAGGCGTCTACGAGCAGTACTTC
TRBV19,-,TRBD2,TRBJ2-2,CASSIGLAGGMNTGELFF,TGTGCCAGTAGTATCGGACTAGCGGGGGGGATGAACACCGGGGAGCTGTTTTTT
TRBV4-2,-,TRBD2,TRBJ2-3,CASSQEASGLFTDTQYF,TGTGCCAGCAGCCAAGAGGCTAGCGGGCTCTTCACAGATACGCAGTATTTT
TRBV11-3,-,TRBD1,TRBJ1-1,CASSTEGTGNTEAFF,TGTGCCAGCAGCACCGAAGGGACAGGGAACACTGAAGCTTTCTTT
TRBV29-1,-,-,TRBJ2-5,CSARGYQETQYF,TGCAGCGCCAGGGGATACCAAGAGACCCAGTACTTC
TRBV7-2,-,TRBD2,TRBJ2-3,CASSLPGGQRDTQYF,TGTGCCAGCAGCTTACCGGGGGGGCAGCGGGATACGCAGTATTTT
TRBV19,once,TRBD1,TRBJ2-7,CASSPGTGTTYEQYF,TGTGCCAGTAGCCCCGGGACAGGAACAACCTACGAGCAGTACTTC
TRBV5-4,-,TRBD1,TRBJ2-2,CASSSEQGVPTGELFF,TGTGCCAGCAGCTCTGAGCAGGGGGTACCTACCGGGGAGCTGTTTTTT
TRBV7-3,few,-,TRBJ1-1,CASSLTSIGSGEKAFF,TGTGCCAGCAGCTTAACGAGTATAGGGTCAGGGGAAAAAGCTTTCTTT
TRBV30,-,TRBD1,TRBJ1-1,CAWSRGPNTEAFF,TGTGCCTGGAGCAGGGGGCCGAACACTGAAGCTTTCTTT
TRBV9,-,TRBD1,TRBJ1-3,CASSVEEGAEGNTIYF,TGTGCCAGCAGCGTAGAAGAGGGGGCGGAGGGAAACACCATATATTTT
TRBV30,-,-,TRBJ1-2,CAWSWQNYGYTF,TGTGCCTGGAGTTGGCAGAACTATGGCTACACCTTC
TRBV6-2/TRBV6-3,once,-,TRBJ2-3,CASSYSLGQGSDTQYF,TGTGCCAGCAGTTACAGTTTGGGGCAGGGATCAGATACGCAGTATTTT
TRBV6-1,-,TRBD1,TRBJ1-1,CASSEFADRGKAFF,TGTGCCAGCAGTGAATTTGCGGACAGGGGTAAGGCTTTCTTT
TRBV7-2,-,-,TRBJ1-6,CASSLNTPPNSPLHF,TGTGCCAGCAGCTTAAACACGCCTCCTAATTCACCCCTCCACTTT
TRBV7-2,once,TRBD1,TRBJ2-1,CASSGQSYNEQFF,TGTGCCAGCTCGGGACAGAGCTACAATGAGCAGTTCTTC
TRBV19,-,TRBD2,TRBJ2-1,CASSILFAAGGNEQFF,TGTGCCAGTAGTATTCTGTTCGCGGCGGGGGGTAATGAGCAGTTCTTC
TRBV9,-,-,TRBJ1-1,CASSVGGERWDTEAFF,TGTGCCAGCAGCGTAGGTGGTGAGCGGTGGGACACTGAAGCTTTCTTT
TRBV9,-,-,TRBJ1-3,CASSTDSDPGNTIYF,TGTGCCAGCAGTACCGACAGCGACCCTGGAAACACCATATATTTT
TRBV19,-,TRBD1,TRBJ1-4,CASSQGTGYEEKLFF,TGTGCCAGTAGCCAAGGGACAGGGTATGAGGAAAAACTGTTTTTT
TRBV11-2,-,TRBD2,TRBJ2-3,CASSLRGGAFTDTQYF,TGTGCCAGCAGCCTACGCGGGGGGGCCTTCACAGATACGCAGTATTTT
TRBV30,-,-,TRBJ1-1,CALNRLEAFF,TGTGCCCTGAACAGGTTGGAAGCTTTCTTT
TRBV9,-,-,TRBJ2-3,CASSASTSRGADTQYF,TGTGCCAGCAGCGCCTCGACTAGCCGGGGGGCGGATACGCAGTATTTT
TRBV7-9,few,-,TRBJ1-6,CASSPGGSYNSPLHF,TGTGCCAGCAGCCCCGGTGGTTCCTATAATTCACCCCTCCACTTT
TRBV6-2/TRBV6-3,-,TRBD2,TRBJ2-1,CASSRLAGGYNEQFF,TGTGCCAGCAGCCGACTAGCGGGGGGCTACAATGAGCAGTTCTTC
TRBV7-9,-,-,TRBJ2-7,CASSPSRGVWYEQYF,TGTGCCAGCAGCCCCAGCAGGGGAGTCTGGTACGAGCAGTACTTC
TRBV24-1,-,-,TRBJ1-4,CATSETSEKLFF,TGTGCCACCAGTGAAACTAGCGAAAAACTGTTTTTT
TRBV19,-,TRBD1,TRBJ1-3,CASTPTGLTGNTIYF,TGTGCCAGTACCCCGACAGGGCTAACGGGAAACACCATATATTTT
TRBV30,-,-,TRBJ1-4,CALRGIGEKLFF,TGTGCCCTGAGGGGGATAGGTGAAAAACTGTTTTTT
TRBV3-1/TRBV3-2,-,-,TRBJ1-5,CASSPMVGGNQPQHF,TGTGCCAGCAGCCCCATGGTGGGCGGCAATCAGCCCCAGCATTTT
TRBV24-1,-,-,TRBJ1-2,CATSGLTPGRQAIYGYTF,TGTGCCACCAGTGGTCTTACTCCGGGGAGACAGGCGATCTATGGCTACACCTTC